Below, one T cell receptor (beta chain) is given with its context. The source of the sample is a study of T cells after somatic rescue of genetic block. The CDR3 covers 18 residues. From germline, CDR1 is MGHRA and CDR2 YSYEKL. V lost 4 bases, J lost 3 bases, and 18 bases stayed unmatched. Here immunoSEQ multiplex PCR was the method, and the copy in TCRdb shows in-frame clones only, minus some. The table records 88,000 or so clones, 70% to 90% of them present only once. The sample was peripheral blood mononuclear cells (PBMCs). The rearrangement links TRBV4-1 to TRBJ2-7; TRBD1 matches 7 bases. The receptor was derived from a woman aged 18-29 years. The CDR3 sequence is CASSPRTGPLREHYEQYF. The CDR3 DNA follows: TGCGCCAGCAGCCCCCGGACAGGCCCGCTCCGGGAACACTACGAGCAGTACTTC.